This is a list of T cell receptor beta chains from one sample in a study of T-cell memory formation after mild COVID-19. TCRdb used MiXCR to reprocess the 5' RACE reads, holding one entry per CDR3 protein. The table includes about 290,000 distinct CDR3 sequences, more than 15% detected once. The sample consisted of PBMCs or a T cell subset sorted from them (not recorded which). The receptors originated from a man younger than 35 who had mild COVID-19 (a few samples of this study predate the infection). Cell type and time point are not known. CDR3s include the opening cysteine and the closing phenylalanine or tryptophan. The D gene is left open where the match is weak. The size field is filled for only some rows; it gives once, few, many or a size class.

TRBV28,.,few,TRBJ1-1,CASSLWDGAFF,TGTGCCAGCAGTTTGTGGGACGGAGCTTTCTTT
TRBV5-6,.,few,TRBJ2-2,CASSDTGAVELFF,TGTGCCAGCAGTGATACCGGGGCCGTGGAGCTGTTTTTT
TRBV5-1,.,.,TRBJ2-5,CASSSGQLGGQETQYF,TGCGCCAGCAGCTCCGGCCAATTGGGGGGCCAAGAGACCCAGTACTTC
TRBV6-1,.,few,TRBJ1-2,CASSEGWIRDTGGYTF,TGTGCCAGCAGTGAAGGTTGGATTCGGGACACAGGCGGCTACACCTTC
TRBV3-1,.,.,TRBJ2-5,CASSPLGGYETQYF,TGTGCCAGCAGCCCCCTTGGAGGGTACGAGACCCAGTACTTC
TRBV18,.,.,TRBJ1-6,CASSREWNSPLHF,TGTGCCAGCTCGAGGGAGTGGAATTCACCCCTCCACTTT
TRBV7-3,TRBD2,few,TRBJ2-1,CASSLIGTSGLHEQFF,TGTGCCAGCAGCTTAATCGGGACTAGCGGACTCCATGAGCAGTTCTTC
TRBV6-5,.,.,TRBJ1-2,CASSYRGEANYGYTF,TGTGCCAGCAGTTACCGGGGGGAAGCTAACTATGGCTACACCTTC
TRBV6-5,.,.,TRBJ1-3,CASSYSTKKKNTIYF,TGTGCCAGCAGTTACTCGACTAAAAAGAAAAACACCATATATTTT
TRBV2,.,.,TRBJ2-1,CASITASSYNEQFF,TGTGCCAGCATAACGGCTAGCTCCTACAATGAGCAGTTCTTC
TRBV5-1,.,.,TRBJ2-4,CASSLDAPTKNIQYF,TGCGCCAGCAGCTTGGATGCCCCTACCAAAAACATTCAGTACTTC
TRBV7-9,TRBD1,.,TRBJ1-2,CASSSFWQGGGGYTF,TGTGCCAGCAGCTCCTTTTGGCAGGGGGGTGGCGGCTACACCTTC
TRBV5-1,.,few,TRBJ1-6,CASSPPEGTPLHF,TGCGCCAGCAGCCCCCCGGAGGGGACACCCCTCCACTTT
TRBV9,.,few,TRBJ1-1,CASSRPGRSREAFF,TGTGCCAGCAGCCGCCCCGGCAGATCCCGTGAAGCTTTCTTT
TRBV12-3/TRBV12-4,TRBD1,few,TRBJ1-2,CASSPDRGLGYTF,TGTGCCAGCAGTCCGGACAGGGGGCTTGGCTACACCTTC
TRBV25-1,TRBD1,.,TRBJ2-2,CASSEQGVIPGELFF,TGTGCCAGCAGTGAACAGGGGGTAATCCCCGGGGAGCTGTTTTTT
TRBV7-8,TRBD2,medium-sized,TRBJ2-1,CASSLALIAGFSYNEQFF,TGTGCCAGCAGCTTAGCGCTTATAGCGGGGTTCTCCTACAATGAGCAGTTCTTC
TRBV4-2,TRBD2,.,TRBJ2-1,CASSQDSGGGNEQFF,TGTGCCAGCAGCCAAGATTCGGGAGGAGGCAATGAGCAGTTCTTC
TRBV30,TRBD2,.,TRBJ2-1,CAWSGVAGANYNEQFF,TGTGCCTGGAGTGGGGTAGCGGGGGCCAATTACAATGAGCAGTTCTTC
TRBV9,.,few,TRBJ2-2,CASSPTGDGTGELFF,TGTGCCAGCAGCCCCACGGGGGACGGCACCGGGGAGCTGTTTTTT
TRBV6-2/TRBV6-3,.,.,TRBJ1-4,CASSSPTTGTEKLFF,TGTGCCAGCAGTTCCCCGACAACCGGGACAGAAAAACTGTTTTTT
TRBV19,.,.,TRBJ1-6,CASSIADLRSPLHF,TGTGCCAGTAGTATAGCCGACCTCCGGTCACCCCTCCACTTT
TRBV4-2,TRBD1,few,TRBJ2-5,CASSPTGTAQETQYF,TGTGCCAGCAGCCCCACCGGGACAGCCCAAGAGACCCAGTACTTC
TRBV4-2,.,.,TRBJ2-3,CASSQIGASTDTQYF,TGTGCCAGCAGCCAGATTGGCGCTAGCACAGATACGCAGTATTTT
TRBV4-2,TRBD1,.,TRBJ2-3,CASSPVTEGRGRADTQYF,TGTGCCAGCAGCCCGGTCACCGAGGGCAGGGGGCGGGCAGATACGCAGTATTTT
TRBV2,.,.,TRBJ2-7,CASSVRATSYEQYF,TGTGCCAGCAGTGTAAGGGCGACCTCCTACGAGCAGTACTTC
TRBV12-5,TRBD1,.,TRBJ2-7,CASGLVQFRGRRYEQYF,TGTGCTAGTGGTTTGGTACAATTCAGGGGGCGCAGATACGAGCAGTACTTC
TRBV11-1,.,few,TRBJ2-7,CASSPRGVAYEQYF,TGTGCCAGCAGCCCGAGGGGGGTCGCCTACGAGCAGTACTTC
TRBV12-3/TRBV12-4,TRBD1,.,TRBJ1-6,CASSLTGLSPLHF,TGTGCCAGCAGTTTGACAGGGCTCTCACCCCTCCACTTT